This T cell receptor (beta chain) was sequenced for a study of shared clonotypes between healthy human individuals. Trimming took 6 bases from V and 3 from J, leaving 3 bases between them. The germline gives CDR1 MDHEN, CDR2 SYDVKM. The CDR3 contains 10 residues. Data came from immunoSEQ multiplex PCR; TCRdb stores just in-frame clones and leaves some out. The sample includes fewer than 850,000 clones, around 72% seen only once; the top ten take about 2%. The receptor was isolated from a woman aged 25-40 years in good health. The V call is TRBV28, the J call TRBJ2-7; D remains unclear. The sequencing sample was made of memory CD4+ T cells sorted from blood. The subset was: CD45RA-negative fraction. The CDR3 DNA is TGTGCCAGCAGCGACTACGAGCAGTACTTC. Protein sequence: CASSDYEQYF.